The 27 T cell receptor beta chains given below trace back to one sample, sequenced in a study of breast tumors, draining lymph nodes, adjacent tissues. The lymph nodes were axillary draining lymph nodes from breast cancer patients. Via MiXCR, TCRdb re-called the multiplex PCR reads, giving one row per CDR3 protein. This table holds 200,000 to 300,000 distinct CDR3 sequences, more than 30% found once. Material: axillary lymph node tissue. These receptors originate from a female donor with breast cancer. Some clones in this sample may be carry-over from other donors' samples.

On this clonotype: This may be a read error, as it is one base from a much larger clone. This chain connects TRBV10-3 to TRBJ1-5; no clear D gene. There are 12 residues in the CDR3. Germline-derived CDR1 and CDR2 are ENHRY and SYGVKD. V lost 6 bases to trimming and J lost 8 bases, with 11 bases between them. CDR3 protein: CAISSTWEPQHF. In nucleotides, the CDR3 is TGTGCCATCAGCTCCACGTGGGAGCCCCAGCATTTT.

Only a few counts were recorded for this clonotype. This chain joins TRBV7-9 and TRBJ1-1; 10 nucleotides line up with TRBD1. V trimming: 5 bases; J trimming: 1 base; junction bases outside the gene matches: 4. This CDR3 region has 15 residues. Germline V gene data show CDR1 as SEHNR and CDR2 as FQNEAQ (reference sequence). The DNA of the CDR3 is TGTGCCAGCAGCCCCGGGACAGGGGAGAACACTGAAGCTTTCTTT. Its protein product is CASSPGTGENTEAFF.

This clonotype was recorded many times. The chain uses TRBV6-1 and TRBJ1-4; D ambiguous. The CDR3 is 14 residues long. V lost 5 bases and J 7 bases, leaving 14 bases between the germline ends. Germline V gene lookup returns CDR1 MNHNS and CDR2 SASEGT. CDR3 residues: CASSTVRAGEKLFF. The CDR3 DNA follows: TGTGCCAGCAGTACCGTTCGGGCGGGTGAAAAACTGTTTTTT.

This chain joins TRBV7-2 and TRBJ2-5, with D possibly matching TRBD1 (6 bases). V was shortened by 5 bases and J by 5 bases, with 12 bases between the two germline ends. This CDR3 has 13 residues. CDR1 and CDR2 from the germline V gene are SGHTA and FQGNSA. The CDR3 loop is CASSVTRGETQYF. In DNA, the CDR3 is TGTGCCAGCAGCGTCACTAGGGGGGAGACCCAGTACTTC.

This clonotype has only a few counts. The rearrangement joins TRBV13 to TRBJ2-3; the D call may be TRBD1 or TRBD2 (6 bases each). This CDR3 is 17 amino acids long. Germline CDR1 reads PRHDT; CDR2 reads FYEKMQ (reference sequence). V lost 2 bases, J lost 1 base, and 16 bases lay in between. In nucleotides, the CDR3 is TGTGCCAGCAGCTTAAAGAGGGGGGCCCGTCGCACAGATACGCAGTATTTT. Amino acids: CASSLKRGARRTDTQYF.

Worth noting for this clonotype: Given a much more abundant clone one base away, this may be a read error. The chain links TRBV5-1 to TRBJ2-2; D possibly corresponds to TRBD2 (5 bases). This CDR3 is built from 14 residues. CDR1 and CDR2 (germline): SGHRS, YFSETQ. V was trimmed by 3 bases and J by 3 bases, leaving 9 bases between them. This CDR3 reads CASSSELDTGELFF. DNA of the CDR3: TGCGCCAGCAGCTCGGAACTAGACACCGGGGAGCTGTTTTTT.

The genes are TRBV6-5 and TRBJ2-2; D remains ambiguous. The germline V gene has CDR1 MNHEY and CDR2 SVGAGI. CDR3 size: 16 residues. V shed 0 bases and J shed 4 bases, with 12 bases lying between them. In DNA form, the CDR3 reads TGTGCCAGCAGTTACTCTGATGGTAGAGTCACCGGGGAGCTGTTTTTT. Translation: CASSYSDGRVTGELFF.

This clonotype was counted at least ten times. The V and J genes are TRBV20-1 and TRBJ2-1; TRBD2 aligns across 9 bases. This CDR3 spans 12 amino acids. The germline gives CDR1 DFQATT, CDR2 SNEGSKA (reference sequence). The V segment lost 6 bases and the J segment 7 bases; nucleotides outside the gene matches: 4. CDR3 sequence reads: CSAMRGGNEQFF. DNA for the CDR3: TGCAGTGCGATGCGGGGGGGGAATGAGCAGTTCTTC.

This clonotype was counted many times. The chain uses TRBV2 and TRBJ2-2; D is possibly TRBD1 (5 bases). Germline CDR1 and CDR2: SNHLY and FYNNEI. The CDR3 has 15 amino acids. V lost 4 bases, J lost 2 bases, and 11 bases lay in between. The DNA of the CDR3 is TGTGCCAGCAGTGCCCCGACAGATAACACCGGGGAGCTGTTTTTT. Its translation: CASSAPTDNTGELFF.

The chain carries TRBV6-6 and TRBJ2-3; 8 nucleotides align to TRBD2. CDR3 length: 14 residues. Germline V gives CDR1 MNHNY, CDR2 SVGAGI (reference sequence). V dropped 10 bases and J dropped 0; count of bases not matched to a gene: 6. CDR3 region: CATSRGRSTDTQYF. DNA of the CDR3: TGTGCCACCTCACGCGGGAGGAGCACAGATACGCAGTATTTT.

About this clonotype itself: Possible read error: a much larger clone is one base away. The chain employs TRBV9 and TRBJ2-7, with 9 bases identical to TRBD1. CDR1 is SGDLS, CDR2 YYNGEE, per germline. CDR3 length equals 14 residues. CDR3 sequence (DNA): TGTGCCAGCAGCTTCGGGACAGGGCCCTACGAGCAGTCCTTC. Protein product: CASSFGTGPYEQSF.

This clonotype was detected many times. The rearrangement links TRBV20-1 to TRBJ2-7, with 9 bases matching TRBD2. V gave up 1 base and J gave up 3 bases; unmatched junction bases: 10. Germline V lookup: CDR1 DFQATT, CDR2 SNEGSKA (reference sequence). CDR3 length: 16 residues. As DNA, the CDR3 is TGCAGTGCTAGAGGGGAGGATAGCGGGAGTGGCTACGAGCAGTACTTC. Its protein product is CSARGEDSGSGYEQYF.

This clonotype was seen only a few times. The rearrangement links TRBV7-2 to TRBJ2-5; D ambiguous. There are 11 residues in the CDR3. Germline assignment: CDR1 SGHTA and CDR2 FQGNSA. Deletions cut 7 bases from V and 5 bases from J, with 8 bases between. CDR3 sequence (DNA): TGTGCCAGCACCCAATCGGAGACCCAGTACTTC. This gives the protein CASTQSETQYF.

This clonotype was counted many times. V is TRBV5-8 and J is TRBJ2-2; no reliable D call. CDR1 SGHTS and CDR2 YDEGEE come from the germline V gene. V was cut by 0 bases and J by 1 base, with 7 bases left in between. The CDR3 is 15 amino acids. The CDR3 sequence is CASSLGSLNTGELFF. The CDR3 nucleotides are TGTGCCAGCAGCTTGGGTAGCTTGAACACCGGGGAGCTGTTTTTT.

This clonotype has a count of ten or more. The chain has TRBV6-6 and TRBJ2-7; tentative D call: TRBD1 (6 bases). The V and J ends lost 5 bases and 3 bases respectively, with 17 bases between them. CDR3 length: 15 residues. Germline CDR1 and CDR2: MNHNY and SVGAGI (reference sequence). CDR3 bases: TGTGCCAGCAGTCTAACAGGGTTGTTGTACTACGAGCAGTACTTC. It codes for CASSLTGLLYYEQYF.

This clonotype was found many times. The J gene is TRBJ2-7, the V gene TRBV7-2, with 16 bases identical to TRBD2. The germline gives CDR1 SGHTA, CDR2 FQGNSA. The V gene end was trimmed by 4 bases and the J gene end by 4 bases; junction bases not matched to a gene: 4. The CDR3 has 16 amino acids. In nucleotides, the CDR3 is TGTGCCAGCAGCTCCGCGGGACTAGCGGGAGGGTACGAGCAGTACTTC. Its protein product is CASSSAGLAGGYEQYF.

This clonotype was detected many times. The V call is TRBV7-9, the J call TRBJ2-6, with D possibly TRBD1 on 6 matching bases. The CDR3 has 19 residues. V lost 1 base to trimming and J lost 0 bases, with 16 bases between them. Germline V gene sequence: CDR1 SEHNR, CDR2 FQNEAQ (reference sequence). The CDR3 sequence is CASSLDQGKFGSGANVLTF. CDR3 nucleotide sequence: TGTGCCAGCAGCTTAGATCAGGGGAAGTTCGGCTCTGGGGCCAACGTCCTGACTTTC. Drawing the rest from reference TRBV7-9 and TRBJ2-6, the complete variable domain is DTGVSQNPRHKITKRGQNVTFRCDPISEHNRLYWYRQTLGQGPEFLTYFQNEAQLEKSRLLSDRFSAERPKGSFSTLEIQRTEQGDSAMYLCASSLDQGKFGSGANVLTFGAGSRLTVL.

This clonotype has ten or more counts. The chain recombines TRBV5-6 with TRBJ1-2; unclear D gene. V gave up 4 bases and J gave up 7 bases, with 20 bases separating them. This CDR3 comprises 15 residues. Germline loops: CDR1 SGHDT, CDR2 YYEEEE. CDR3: CASSPGSPKGSGYTF. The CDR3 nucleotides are TGTGCCAGCAGCCCTGGCTCCCCCAAAGGAAGTGGCTACACCTTC.

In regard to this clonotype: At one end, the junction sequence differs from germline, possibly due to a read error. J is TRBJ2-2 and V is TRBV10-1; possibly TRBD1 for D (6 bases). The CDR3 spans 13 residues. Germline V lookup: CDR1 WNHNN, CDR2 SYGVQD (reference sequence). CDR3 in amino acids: CASSIGGSGEPFF. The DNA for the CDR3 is TGCGCCAGCAGTATAGGGGGATCCGGGGAGCCGTTTTTT.

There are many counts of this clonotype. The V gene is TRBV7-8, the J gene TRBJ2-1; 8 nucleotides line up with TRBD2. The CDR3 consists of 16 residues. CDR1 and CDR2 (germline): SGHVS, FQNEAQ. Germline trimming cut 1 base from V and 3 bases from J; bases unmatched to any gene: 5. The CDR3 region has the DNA TGTGCCAGCAGCTTAGGGGGCGGGAGGAACTACAATGAGCAGTTCTTC. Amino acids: CASSLGGGRNYNEQFF.

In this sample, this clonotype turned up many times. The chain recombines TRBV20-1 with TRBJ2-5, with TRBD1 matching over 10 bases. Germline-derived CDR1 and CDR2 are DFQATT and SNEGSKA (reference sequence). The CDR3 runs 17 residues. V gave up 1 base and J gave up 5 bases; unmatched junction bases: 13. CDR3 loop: CSARGGQGMLVGETQYF. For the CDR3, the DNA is TGCAGTGCTAGAGGGGGACAGGGGATGTTGGTCGGCGAGACCCAGTACTTC.

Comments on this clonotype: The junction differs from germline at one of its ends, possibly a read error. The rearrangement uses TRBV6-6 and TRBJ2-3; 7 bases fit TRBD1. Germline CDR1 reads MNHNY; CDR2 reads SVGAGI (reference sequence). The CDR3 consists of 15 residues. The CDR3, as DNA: TGTGCCAGCAGTCACTCGAGCGACAGGGCAGATACGCAGTATTTT. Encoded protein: CASSHSSDRADTQYF.

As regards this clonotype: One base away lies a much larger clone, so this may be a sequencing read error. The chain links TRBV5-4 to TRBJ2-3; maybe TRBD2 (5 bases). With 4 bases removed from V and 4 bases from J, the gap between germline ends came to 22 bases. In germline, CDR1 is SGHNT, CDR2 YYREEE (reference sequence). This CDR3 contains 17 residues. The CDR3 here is CASSTALAFGVPDTQYF. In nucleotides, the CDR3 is TGTGCCAGCAGCACCGCCTTAGCGTTCGGGGTACCAGATACGCAGTATTTT.

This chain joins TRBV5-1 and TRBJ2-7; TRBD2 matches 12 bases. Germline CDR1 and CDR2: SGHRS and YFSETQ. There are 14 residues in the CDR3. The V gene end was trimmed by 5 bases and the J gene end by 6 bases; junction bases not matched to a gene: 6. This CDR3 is CASSSGLAGLEQYF. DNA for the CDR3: TGCGCCAGCAGTTCGGGACTAGCGGGCCTCGAGCAGTACTTC.

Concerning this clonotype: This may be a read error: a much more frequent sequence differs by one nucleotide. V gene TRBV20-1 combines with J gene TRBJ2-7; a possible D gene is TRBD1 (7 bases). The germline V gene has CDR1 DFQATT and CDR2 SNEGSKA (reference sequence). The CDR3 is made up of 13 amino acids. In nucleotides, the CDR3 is TGCAGTGCTTCCAGGGGGAGGTCATCCGAGCAGCACTTC. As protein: CSASRGRSSEQHF.

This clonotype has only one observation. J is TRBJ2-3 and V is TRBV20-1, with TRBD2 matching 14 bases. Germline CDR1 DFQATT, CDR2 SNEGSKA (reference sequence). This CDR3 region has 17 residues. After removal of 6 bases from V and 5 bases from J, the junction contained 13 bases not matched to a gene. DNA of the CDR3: TGCAGTGCGTCCGGACTAGCGGGAGGCCCCTCGGGAGATACGCAGTATTTT. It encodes CSASGLAGGPSGDTQYF.

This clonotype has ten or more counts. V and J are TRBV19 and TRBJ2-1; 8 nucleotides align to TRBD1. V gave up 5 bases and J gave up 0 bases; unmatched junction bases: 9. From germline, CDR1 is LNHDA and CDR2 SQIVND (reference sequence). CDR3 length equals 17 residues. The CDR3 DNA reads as TGTGCCAGTAGTCCAGGGGGCGGATACGGCTCCTACAATGAGCAGTTCTTC. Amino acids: CASSPGGGYGSYNEQFF.